The subject of this entry is one T cell receptor beta chain. 5'RACE template switching generated TCR cDNA, adding a universal primer site and UMIs. MiXCR, run by TCRdb on the 5' RACE reads, gives a single entry per CDR3 protein. This table holds a few hundred thousand distinct CDR3 sequences, about 4% found once. This record belongs to a study of T cells after yellow fever vaccination. The germline gives CDR1 DFQATT, CDR2 SNEGSKA (reference sequence). Trimming removed 0 bases from V and 5 bases from J, with 13 bases in between. The CDR3 has 14 amino acids. The starting material was PBMCs, obtained 5 days after the yellow fever booster vaccination. V is TRBV20-1 and J is TRBJ2-5; tentatively, D is TRBD1 (5 bases). The receptor comes from a young man who received the YFV17D yellow fever vaccine. Here the CDR3 reads CSARDIAGMETQYF. In DNA, the CDR3 is TGCAGTGCTAGAGATATAGCAGGGATGGAGACCCAGTACTTC.